Sequencing of this TCR beta chain was carried out in a study of cytomegalovirus exposure and HLA in healthy donors. Germline CDR1 reads KGHSH; CDR2 reads LQKENI. The V and J ends lost 4 bases and 4 bases respectively, with 14 bases between them. The CDR3 is made up of 15 amino acids. PCR amplification relied on 60 Vbeta primers (plus 13 Jbeta primers). Using immunoSEQ multiplex PCR, the repertoire was profiled, and TCRdb retains in-frame clones only, with some absent. This table holds approximately 130,000 clones, over 75% found once. Material for sequencing was PBMCs. The sequence was obtained from a boy between 10 and 17 years old in good health and CMV-seronegative. V gene TRBV18 combines with J gene TRBJ2-4; possible D gene TRBD2, 6 bases. This CDR3 reads CASSLVTGVKNIQYF. The CDR3 DNA sequence: TGTGCCAGCTCACTCGTTACGGGGGTTAAAAACATTCAGTACTTC.